Each of the 20 T cell receptor beta chains below was sequenced from the same sample in a study of lymphopenia after photon versus proton radiotherapy. Clones were sequenced by immunoSEQ multiplex PCR, and TCRdb holds only the in-frame ones, with some missing. The data show approximately 21,000 clones, 85% seen once. The starting material was peripheral blood, obtained from a patient treated with photon-based radiotherapy. The receptors were gathered from a man aged 55 to 70 with pancreatic cancer.

The chain is built from TRBV5-1 and TRBJ1-1; 7 bases are a match to TRBD1. The CDR3 consists of 14 residues. V gave up 3 bases and J gave up 0 bases; unmatched junction bases: 2. Per the germline V gene, CDR1 is SGHRS and CDR2 is YFSETQ. The chain's CDR3 is CASSWGQLNTEAFF. The CDR3 DNA reads as TGCGCCAGCAGCTGGGGACAGTTGAACACTGAAGCTTTCTTT.

This clone has only one observation. The chain joins TRBV4-1 to TRBJ2-3, with unresolved D. V shed 0 bases and J shed 0 bases, with 7 bases lying between them. CDR1 MGHRA and CDR2 YSYEKL come from the germline V gene. The CDR3 is 15 residues long. CDR3 bases: TGCGCCAGCAGCCAAGACATCACTAGCACAGATACGCAGTATTTT. It is translated as CASSQDITSTDTQYF.

This chain links TRBV6-1 with TRBJ2-7; 10 nucleotides align to TRBD2. Losses at the gene ends were 5 bases for V and 8 bases for J; bases not matched to a gene: 9. The germline V gene has CDR1 MNHNS and CDR2 SASEGT. The CDR3 loop spans 14 amino acids. DNA for the CDR3: TGTGCCAGCAGTCCCTGGACTAGCGGTGCGCAGCAGTACTTC. Protein: CASSPWTSGAQQYF.

This clone was seen only once. V usage is TRBV7-7 and J usage is TRBJ2-5; 7 nucleotides agree with TRBD2. From germline, CDR1 is SSHAT and CDR2 FNYEAQ (reference sequence). CDR3 length: 15 residues. The trim removed 2 bases at V and 5 bases at J, leaving 8 bases unmatched. Here the CDR3 DNA reads TGTGCCAGCAGCTTATCCGTTGGACTAGTGGAGACCCAGTACTTC. This codes for CASSLSVGLVETQYF.

The rearrangement links TRBV4-1 to TRBJ2-7; D is undetermined. Germline CDR1 is MGHRA and CDR2 is YSYEKL. Trimming pared 0 bases from V and 0 bases from J, leaving 6 bases between. The CDR3 consists of 14 residues. The CDR3 sequence: CASSQDPGSYEQYF. The CDR3 bases are TGCGCCAGCAGCCAAGACCCAGGCTCCTACGAGCAGTACTTC.

The rearrangement joins TRBV30 to TRBJ1-5; D is unresolved. The CDR3 sequence is 13 residues long. Trimming pared 0 bases from V and 0 bases from J, leaving 3 bases between. Germline CDR1 GTSNPN, CDR2 SVGIG (reference sequence). In DNA form, the CDR3 reads TGTGCCTGGAGTGTAGGTAGCAATCAGCCCCAGCATTTT. This gives the protein CAWSVGSNQPQHF.

The V call is TRBV9, the J call TRBJ2-3; TRBD2 agrees at 8 bases. This CDR3 has 13 amino acids. Germline V gene sequence: CDR1 SGDLS, CDR2 YYNGEE. V shed 2 bases and J 7 bases; nucleotides not matched to a gene: 3. CDR3 in amino acids: CASSVSSGNTQYF. The CDR3 region has the DNA TGTGCCAGCAGCGTTAGTAGCGGGAATACGCAGTATTTT.

This clone occurred once. The J gene is TRBJ2-2, the V gene TRBV4-3, with 9 positions matching TRBD1. Germline assignment: CDR1 LGHNA and CDR2 YSLEER. Unmatched junction bases numbered 5, after V lost 0 bases and J lost 3 bases. This CDR3 contains 17 residues. In DNA, the CDR3 is TGCGCCAGCAGCCAAGATATGGACAGGGGTTACACCGGGGAGCTGTTTTTT. It is translated as CASSQDMDRGYTGELFF.

The chain is built from TRBV6-6 and TRBJ1-1; a weak D match, TRBD1 (5 bases). Trimming removed 10 bases from V and 7 bases from J, with 25 bases in between. Germline V gene data show CDR1 as MNHNY and CDR2 as SVGAGI (reference sequence). The CDR3 consists of 15 residues. CDR3 loop: CATRGLRDSPGEAFF. The CDR3 nucleotides are TGTGCCACTAGGGGTTTACGGGATTCCCCCGGTGAAGCTTTCTTT.

The V and J genes are TRBV5-4 and TRBJ2-3; 7 bases map to TRBD2. CDR1 is SGHNT, CDR2 YYREEE, per germline (reference sequence). V lost 2 bases, J lost 0 bases, and 12 bases stayed unmatched. The CDR3 consists of 18 residues. This CDR3 is CASSFGTTPPASTDTQYF. CDR3 nucleotides: TGTGCCAGCAGCTTCGGGACTACGCCTCCCGCTAGCACAGATACGCAGTATTTT.

This chain uses TRBV11-3 with TRBJ2-5, with 7 bases identical to TRBD2. The CDR3 runs to 13 residues. V dropped 7 bases and J dropped 1; count of bases not matched to a gene: 3. CDR1 SGHNT and CDR2 YENEEA come from the germline V gene. The CDR3 reads CASTPGGQETQYF. The CDR3 coding sequence is TGTGCCAGCACCCCGGGGGGCCAAGAGACCCAGTACTTC.

The J gene is TRBJ1-1, the V gene TRBV7-8; no clear D. Germline CDR1 SGHVS, CDR2 FQNEAQ. This CDR3 has 13 residues. V lost 7 bases, J lost 1 base, and 10 bases lay in between. CDR3 DNA sequence: TGTGCCAGCACCAGTACGTCGAACACTGAAGCTTTCTTT. It encodes CASTSTSNTEAFF. Full variable domain (outside the CDR3, taken from reference TRBV7-8 and TRBJ1-1): GAGVSQSPRYKVAKRGQDVALRCDPISGHVSLFWYQQALGQGPEFLTYFQNEAQLDKSGLPSDRFFAERPEGSVSTLKIQRTQQEDSAVYLCASTSTSNTEAFFGQGTRLTVV.

Concerning this clone: Within the sample, other DNA sequences also encode this same CDR3. The rearrangement joins TRBV5-1 to TRBJ1-2; no clear D. The CDR3 is 14 amino acids. Trimming took off 0 bases at V and 0 bases at J, with 6 bases between the two ends. The germline CDR1 and CDR2 sequences are SGHRS and YFSETQ. Here the CDR3 DNA reads TGCGCCAGCAGCTTGGAAAGCCCTAACTATGGCTACACCTTC. Encoded protein: CASSLESPNYGYTF.

This clone was detected only once. This chain connects TRBV7-2 to TRBJ1-6; D call uncertain. The germline gives CDR1 SGHTA, CDR2 FQGNSA. V dropped 0 bases and J dropped 6 bases, with 3 bases sitting between them. The CDR3 covers 13 residues. CDR3 residues: CASSLAFNSPLHF. The CDR3 DNA sequence: TGTGCCAGCAGCTTAGCCTTTAATTCACCCCTCCACTTT.

This rearrangement joins TRBV14 to TRBJ2-5; either TRBD1 or TRBD2 may supply D (6 bases each). The length of the CDR3 is 13 residues. Germline assignment: CDR1 SGHDN and CDR2 FVKESK. The V end was cut by 2 bases, the J end by 5 bases, with 9 bases between. Written as DNA, the CDR3 is TGTGCCAGCAGCCAAAGGGGGAGGGAGACCCAGTACTTC. As protein: CASSQRGRETQYF.

The V call is TRBV7-9, the J call TRBJ1-1; D is undetermined. V lost 8 bases and J 0 bases, leaving 7 bases between the germline ends. CDR1 and CDR2 from the germline V gene are SEHNR and FQNEAQ (reference sequence). The CDR3 runs 12 residues. This chain's CDR3 is CASGEVNTEAFF. The CDR3 DNA sequence: TGTGCCAGCGGAGAGGTGAACACTGAAGCTTTCTTT.

The V call is TRBV25-1, the J call TRBJ2-1; 7 positions match TRBD1. CDR3 size: 13 residues. Germline V gene sequence: CDR1 MGHDK, CDR2 SYGVNS. Losses at the gene ends were 8 bases for V and 4 bases for J; bases not matched to a gene: 5. The CDR3 DNA reads TGTGCCAGCGAAACGGGACAGTACAATGAGCAGTTCTTC. Its translation is CASETGQYNEQFF.

This chain connects TRBV7-2 to TRBJ2-5; weak D call: TRBD2 (5 bases). The ends were cut back, 2 bases at V and 1 base at J, with 8 bases in the middle. The CDR3 extends over 14 amino acids. Germline loops: CDR1 SGHTA, CDR2 FQGNSA. CDR3 sequence: CASSLRGIQETQYF. In DNA, the CDR3 is TGTGCCAGCAGCTTACGAGGGATCCAAGAGACCCAGTACTTC.

The table lists this clone with a count of one. The V gene is TRBV6-1, the J gene TRBJ2-3; 11 bases line up with TRBD2. The V gene end was trimmed by 2 bases and the J gene end by 0 bases; junction bases not matched to a gene: 7. Germline CDR1 MNHNS, CDR2 SASEGT. CDR3 length equals 18 residues. For the CDR3, the DNA is TGTGCCAGCAGTGAAATGGTAGCGGGGGGGTCTAGCACAGATACGCAGTATTTT. This encodes CASSEMVAGGSSTDTQYF.

The chain combines TRBV10-3 with TRBJ1-1; D is possibly TRBD1 (5 bases). This CDR3 has 15 residues. V was shortened by 3 bases and J by 4 bases, with 15 bases between the two germline ends. In germline, CDR1 is ENHRY, CDR2 SYGVKD. The CDR3 bases are TGTGCCATCAGTGATGAAGGGGACGGCAGCACTGAAGCTTTCTTT. Its protein product is CAISDEGDGSTEAFF.